The clone carrying this T cell receptor beta chain was seen a handful of times. Its antigen remains unidentified. The sample belongs to a study of cytomegalovirus exposure and HLA in healthy donors. CDR3 length: 13 residues. V was cut by 7 bases and J by 4 bases, with 11 bases left in between. Germline V CDR1 and CDR2: MNHNS, SASEGT. Findings and limits, study-wide: Later work showed greater clonal expansion in HLA-associated TCR beta chains than in equally common others. Sequencing likely produced, as an artifact, a cluster of highly shared sequence variants.

The PCR ran on 60 Vbeta and 13 Jbeta primers. The protocol was immunoSEQ multiplex PCR, while the TCRdb copy is restricted to in-frame clones and leaves out a portion. The table has more than 95,000 clones, 83% seen once. The specimen was PBMCs. This chain joins TRBV6-1 and TRBJ2-1, with D perhaps TRBD1 (6 bases). This receptor was obtained from a man aged 18 to 30 in good health and CMV-seronegative. For the CDR3, the DNA is TGTGCCAGCACCGGACAGATTTACAATGAGCAGTTCTTC. Translating it yields CASTGQIYNEQFF.